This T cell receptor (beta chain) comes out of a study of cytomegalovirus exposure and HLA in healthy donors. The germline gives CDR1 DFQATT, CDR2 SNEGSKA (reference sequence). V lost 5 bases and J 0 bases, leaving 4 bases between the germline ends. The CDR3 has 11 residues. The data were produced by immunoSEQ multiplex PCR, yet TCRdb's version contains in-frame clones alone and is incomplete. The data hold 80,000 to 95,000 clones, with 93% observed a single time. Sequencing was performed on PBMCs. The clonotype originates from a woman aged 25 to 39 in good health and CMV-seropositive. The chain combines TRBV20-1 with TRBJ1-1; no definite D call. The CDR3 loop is CSAPVNTEAFF. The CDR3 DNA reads TGCAGTGCTCCAGTGAACACTGAAGCTTTCTTT.